This TCR beta chain was captured by sequencing in a study of CD8 T cells in ankylosing spondylitis. Study observations and caveats: The study identified a TCR beta motif of roughly eight highly homologous variants that appeared characteristic of ankylosing spondylitis blood.

This CDR3 is built from 15 residues. Trimming cost V 2 bases and J 5 bases, with 16 bases left between them. Germline loops: CDR1 DFQATT, CDR2 SNEGSKA (reference sequence). Notes on this clonotype: Its antigen is not known.

TCRdb processed the 5' RACE reads anew with MiXCR; each CDR3 protein has one entry. This sample has 200,000 or so distinct CDR3 sequences, with over 15% found just once. Sample: blood, either unsorted or a sorted T cell fraction (not recorded which). This sequence joins TRBV20-1 and TRBJ2-1; perhaps TRBD1 as D (6 bases). The TCR sequence derives from a male donor aged 5 to 29 with ankylosing spondylitis or in good health (not recorded which). The CDR3 nucleotides read TGCAGTGCTAGAATCTGGGGGCCATCTAACAATGAGCAGTTCTTC. It translates to CSARIWGPSNNEQFF.